These T cell receptor beta chains were read from a single sample in a study of T-cell memory formation after mild COVID-19. In TCRdb, the 5' RACE reads were re-called with MiXCR into one record per CDR3 protein. The table shows about 200,000 distinct CDR3 sequences, with around 9.5% occurring only once. The specimen sequenced was PBMCs or a T cell subset sorted from them (not recorded which). Every receptor here comes from a man between 18 and 35 years old who had mild COVID-19 (a few samples of this study predate the infection). Cell type and time point are not known. The CDR3 runs from the conserved cysteine through the conserved F or W. Fields, in order: J gene, V gene, clone size, D gene, CDR3 protein, CDR3 DNA. The D gene is left open where the match is weak. Size values are once, few and many counts, or a class for expanded clones, and some rows have none.

J: TRBJ2-7
V: TRBV5-4
size: -
D: -
CDR3: CASSLGGGTSSYEQYF
DNA: TGTGCCAGCAGCTTGGGGGGTGGGACTTCCTCCTACGAGCAGTACTTC

J: TRBJ2-1
V: TRBV24-1
size: -
D: -
CDR3: CATSQAGHNEQFF
DNA: TGTGCCACCAGTCAGGCAGGCCACAATGAGCAGTTCTTC

J: TRBJ1-4
V: TRBV7-9
size: many
D: -
CDR3: CASSSSGSREKLFF
DNA: TGTGCCAGCAGCTCATCAGGGTCCCGTGAAAAACTGTTTTTT

J: TRBJ2-1
V: TRBV24-1
size: -
D: -
CDR3: CATSDPGRMDEQFF
DNA: TGTGCCACCAGTGACCCGGGCCGGATGGATGAGCAGTTCTTC

J: TRBJ2-1
V: TRBV28
size: -
D: TRBD1
CDR3: CASSGTGRYNEQFF
DNA: TGTGCCAGCAGTGGGACAGGGAGGTACAATGAGCAGTTCTTC

J: TRBJ2-5
V: TRBV7-2
size: few
D: TRBD1
CDR3: CASSFRTGRETQYF
DNA: TGTGCCAGCAGCTTCCGGACAGGGAGGGAGACCCAGTACTTC

J: TRBJ2-7
V: TRBV9
size: few
D: -
CDR3: CASSVGGDNSYEQYF
DNA: TGTGCCAGCAGCGTAGGCGGGGACAACTCCTACGAGCAGTACTTC

J: TRBJ1-5
V: TRBV18
size: few
D: -
CDR3: CASSSIQGNQPQHF
DNA: TGTGCCAGCTCCTCTATACAGGGTAATCAGCCCCAGCATTTT

J: TRBJ1-4
V: TRBV12-3/TRBV12-4
size: few
D: -
CDR3: CASSSRATNEKLFF
DNA: TGTGCCAGCAGTTCGCGGGCAACTAATGAAAAACTGTTTTTT

J: TRBJ1-2
V: TRBV10-1
size: few
D: -
CDR3: CASSPRTYGYTF
DNA: TGCGCCAGCAGCCCCCGAACATATGGCTACACCTTC

J: TRBJ1-2
V: TRBV7-2
size: few
D: -
CDR3: CASSFSGRAGYTF
DNA: TGTGCCAGCAGCTTTTCAGGGAGGGCTGGCTACACCTTC

J: TRBJ2-5
V: TRBV6-2/TRBV6-3
size: few
D: -
CDR3: CASSTPAGLQGETQYF
DNA: TGTGCCAGCAGCACCCCGGCGGGACTCCAGGGCGAGACCCAGTACTTC

J: TRBJ2-5
V: TRBV20-1
size: many
D: -
CDR3: CRPVETQYF
DNA: TGCAGACCCGTAGAGACCCAGTACTTC

J: TRBJ1-1
V: TRBV5-1
size: -
D: -
CDR3: CASSLVAMGNTEAFF
DNA: TGCGCCAGCAGCTTGGTTGCCATGGGGAACACTGAAGCTTTCTTT

J: TRBJ2-1
V: TRBV20-1
size: few
D: -
CDR3: CSARGDYNEQFF
DNA: TGCAGTGCTAGGGGGGACTACAATGAGCAGTTCTTC

J: TRBJ2-3
V: TRBV6-5
size: many
D: -
CDR3: CASSTTGRTTDTQYF
DNA: TGTGCCAGCAGTACTACGGGACGGACGACAGATACGCAGTATTTT

J: TRBJ1-2
V: TRBV9
size: many
D: TRBD1
CDR3: CASSRGGSGYTF
DNA: TGTGCCAGCAGCCGAGGGGGCTCTGGCTACACCTTC

J: TRBJ1-5
V: TRBV12-3/TRBV12-4
size: many
D: TRBD1
CDR3: CASSEIVGTGYSNQPQHF
DNA: TGTGCCAGCAGCGAGATTGTTGGGACAGGGTATAGCAATCAGCCCCAGCATTTT

J: TRBJ1-1
V: TRBV7-8
size: -
D: TRBD1
CDR3: CASRPSRGRNTEAFF
DNA: TGTGCCAGCAGACCCAGCAGGGGGCGAAACACTGAAGCTTTCTTT

J: TRBJ2-5
V: TRBV7-2
size: many
D: -
CDR3: CASSLVWGETQYF
DNA: TGTGCCAGCAGCCTAGTCTGGGGGGAGACCCAGTACTTC

J: TRBJ2-1
V: TRBV5-1
size: few
D: -
CDR3: CASSSDKFEQFF
DNA: TGCGCCAGCAGCTCGGACAAGTTTGAGCAGTTCTTC

J: TRBJ2-5
V: TRBV27
size: -
D: -
CDR3: CASSKYSGNWVLQETQYF
DNA: TGTGCCAGCAGTAAATACTCGGGGAATTGGGTCCTCCAAGAGACCCAGTACTTC

J: TRBJ1-2
V: TRBV5-1
size: -
D: -
CDR3: CASSLDGHGYTF
DNA: TGCGCCAGCAGCTTGGATGGACACGGCTACACCTTC

J: TRBJ2-2
V: TRBV5-1
size: -
D: -
CDR3: CASSLYRGTDTGELFF
DNA: TGCGCCAGCAGCTTGTATAGGGGAACCGACACCGGGGAGCTGTTTTTT

J: TRBJ2-5
V: TRBV6-2/TRBV6-3
size: -
D: TRBD2
CDR3: CASSYLAGGYQETQYF
DNA: TGTGCCAGCAGTTATTTGGCGGGGGGGTACCAAGAGACCCAGTACTTC

J: TRBJ1-4
V: TRBV27
size: -
D: -
CDR3: CASSFVGAGEKLFF
DNA: TGTGCCAGCAGTTTTGTTGGCGCTGGTGAAAAACTGTTTTTT

J: TRBJ2-7
V: TRBV6-5
size: few
D: TRBD1
CDR3: CASRQTGAYEQYF
DNA: TGTGCCAGCAGGCAAACAGGGGCCTACGAGCAGTACTTC

J: TRBJ2-3
V: TRBV10-3
size: few
D: TRBD1
CDR3: CAISRGQRTDTQYF
DNA: TGTGCCATCAGCCGGGGACAGCGCACAGATACGCAGTATTTT

J: TRBJ2-1
V: TRBV7-6
size: many
D: TRBD1
CDR3: CASSLPGQGLHEQFF
DNA: TGTGCCAGCAGTTTACCGGGACAGGGTCTGCATGAACAGTTCTTC

J: TRBJ2-5
V: TRBV11-2
size: -
D: TRBD2
CDR3: CASSLVSSSGGAVKTQYF
DNA: TGTGCCAGCAGCTTAGTATCGTCTAGCGGGGGGGCGGTAAAGACCCAGTACTTC

J: TRBJ2-1
V: TRBV24-1
size: many
D: TRBD2
CDR3: CATSDSWRGGQFF
DNA: TGTGCCACCAGTGATTCATGGCGGGGGGGCCAGTTCTTC

J: TRBJ1-5
V: TRBV7-2
size: -
D: TRBD1
CDR3: CASSLGGQARQPQHF
DNA: TGTGCCAGCAGCTTAGGAGGACAGGCACGACAGCCCCAGCATTTT

J: TRBJ1-1
V: TRBV7-3
size: many
D: -
CDR3: CASSLGGATEAFF
DNA: TGTGCCAGCAGCTTGGGGGGCGCGACTGAAGCTTTCTTT

J: TRBJ1-2
V: TRBV30
size: -
D: -
CDR3: CAWSVGQYGYTF
DNA: TGTGCCTGGAGTGTAGGGCAGTATGGCTACACCTTC

J: TRBJ2-5
V: TRBV5-1
size: many
D: -
CDR3: CASSLGLQETQYF
DNA: TGTGCCAGCAGCTTAGGGCTACAAGAGACCCAGTACTTC

J: TRBJ1-2
V: TRBV12-3/TRBV12-4
size: few
D: -
CDR3: CASSRRGPGYTF
DNA: TGTGCCAGCAGTCGGAGAGGACCCGGCTACACCTTC

J: TRBJ1-1
V: TRBV10-2
size: -
D: TRBD1
CDR3: CASREDRDTEAFF
DNA: TGCGCCAGCAGGGAGGACAGGGACACTGAAGCTTTCTTT